This T cell receptor beta chain was retrieved from a study of blood T cell repertoires in COVID-19. On the study more broadly: PBMCs, B-cell-depleted T cells, or T cells provided the cDNA or gDNA that made up the material.

Germline CDR1 is SEHNR and CDR2 is FQNEAQ (reference sequence). The CDR3 totals 16 residues. V shed 5 bases, J shed 4 bases, and the junction held 6 bases outside the gene matches. As processed by the authors: Nucleated cell counts were estimated from reference gene primer amplification. Clones were read by immunoSEQ multiplex PCR, and TCRdb kept only the in-frame ones, dropping some. That table is the source of V, J and clone size, and D and trimming were worked out from the DNA. The table includes under 350,000 clones, 65% to 90% detected once. This TCR came from a human donor in a cohort sampled during active COVID-19. The V call is TRBV7-9, the J call TRBJ2-1, with TRBD2 matching 12 bases. The sequenced material came from peripheral blood. As DNA, the CDR3 is TGTGCCAGCAGCCCCATACTAGCGGGGGGATACAATGAGCAGTTCTTC. This gives the protein CASSPILAGGYNEQFF.